This entry lists 32 T cell receptor beta chains sequenced from one sample in a study of human versus mouse CDR3 diversity and MHC coevolution. Profiling relied on immunoSEQ multiplex PCR, and the TCRdb table lists in-frame clones only, not all of them. Of 86,000 or so clones listed, roughly 95% were seen once; the top ten hold 1.2% to 1.5%. What was sequenced was naive CD4+ T cells from blood. Subset indicated: CD45RO-negative CD62L-positive naive CD4 T cells. Source of these receptors: a person between 25 and 69 years old in good health.

The CDR3, as DNA: TGCGCCAGCAGCCCGGGGAGGGAGCGAGAGACCCAGTACTTC. This translates into CASSPGRERETQYF. This chain connects TRBV5-1 to TRBJ2-5, with 7 bases fitting TRBD2. The CDR3 extends over 14 amino acids. Unmatched junction bases numbered 7, after V lost 4 bases and J lost 4 bases. Germline V gene sequence: CDR1 SGHRS, CDR2 YFSETQ. Based on the CDR3 plus reference TRBV5-1 and TRBJ2-5, the full variable domain is KAGVTQTPRYLIKTRGQQVTLSCSPISGHRSVSWYQQTPGQGLQFLFEYFSETQRNKGNFPGRFSGRQFSNSRSEMNVSTLELGDSALYLCASSPGRERETQYFGPGTRLLVL.

This chain joins TRBV7-6 and TRBJ2-5, with D possibly matching TRBD2 (6 bases). V lost 1 base and J 1 base, leaving 7 bases between the germline ends. CDR3 length equals 14 residues. Per germline, CDR1 SGHVS and CDR2 FNYEAQ. The CDR3 region has the DNA TGTGCCAGCAGCTTAGGGAGGGCCCAAGAGACCCAGTACTTC. Its protein product is CASSLGRAQETQYF.

J is TRBJ1-4 and V is TRBV7-9; 8 bases line up with TRBD1. V lost 5 bases and J lost 7; bases outside the gene matches: 6. Germline V lookup: CDR1 SEHNR, CDR2 FQNEAQ (reference sequence). This CDR3 has 14 amino acids. This CDR3 reads CASSPQGAFEKLFF. The CDR3 DNA sequence: TGTGCCAGCAGCCCCCAGGGGGCTTTTGAAAAACTGTTTTTT.

The J gene is TRBJ1-2, the V gene TRBV5-1, with D uncertain. V lost 3 bases and J 4 bases, leaving 13 bases between the germline ends. This CDR3 spans 14 amino acids. Per the germline V gene, CDR1 is SGHRS and CDR2 is YFSETQ. CDR3 sequence: CASSWALPTYGYTF. Here the CDR3 DNA reads TGCGCCAGCAGCTGGGCCCTCCCCACCTATGGCTACACCTTC.

The chain joins TRBV11-2 to TRBJ1-5, with no clear D. Germline CDR1 SGHAT, CDR2 FQNNGV. Trimming shortened V by 4 bases and J by 6 bases, and 10 bases separated the two germline ends. This CDR3 comprises 13 residues. The CDR3: CASSSNEVQPQHF. The DNA for the CDR3 is TGTGCCAGCAGCTCGAACGAGGTTCAGCCCCAGCATTTT.

The chain combines TRBV27 with TRBJ2-3, with a possible D match to TRBD2 (6 bases). V lost 2 bases and J lost 4, with 13 bases in between. This CDR3 region has 15 residues. Germline loops: CDR1 MNHEY, CDR2 SMNVEV (reference sequence). The DNA of the CDR3 is TGTGCCAGCAGTTTAAAGGCCAGGAGGGCAGATACGCAGTATTTT. This codes for CASSLKARRADTQYF.

Comment on this clone: This sample also contains other DNA sequences that code for the same CDR3. The chain is built from TRBV9 and TRBJ1-2; D perhaps matches TRBD1 (5 bases). Germline CDR1 and CDR2: SGDLS and YYNGEE. Trimming pared 0 bases from V and 6 bases from J, leaving 9 bases between. This CDR3 is built from 13 residues. This CDR3 reads CASSVGQGDGYTF. Written as DNA, the CDR3 is TGTGCCAGCAGCGTAGGGCAGGGCGATGGCTACACCTTC.

This clone has a single count. The chain combines TRBV5-6 with TRBJ1-2; a weak D match, TRBD1 (5 bases). V gave up 5 bases and J gave up 4 bases, with 12 bases separating them. The CDR3 extends over 13 amino acids. CDR1 and CDR2 (germline): SGHDT, YYEEEE. The CDR3 loop reads CASRTGSPYGYTF. DNA of the CDR3: TGTGCCAGCAGAACAGGTTCCCCCTATGGCTACACCTTC.

The J gene is TRBJ2-7, the V gene TRBV4-1; D is possibly TRBD2 (6 bases). V was cut by 5 bases and J by 3 bases, with 14 bases left in between. CDR1 and CDR2 (germline): MGHRA, YSYEKL. This CDR3 is 14 amino acids long. The CDR3 protein is CASSGTGVFYEQYF. CDR3 nucleotides: TGCGCCAGCAGCGGAACGGGAGTCTTCTACGAGCAGTACTTC.

This chain uses TRBV19 with TRBJ2-3; 8 bases fit TRBD1. Germline loops: CDR1 LNHDA, CDR2 SQIVND (reference sequence). The CDR3 length is 15 residues. V dropped 9 bases and J dropped 2; count of bases not matched to a gene: 10. The CDR3 DNA reads TGTGCCAGCCGACCATGGGACAGGTACACAGATACGCAGTATTTT. Amino acid sequence: CASRPWDRYTDTQYF.

V gene TRBV5-6 combines with J gene TRBJ2-3; D gene ambiguous. The CDR3 covers 12 residues. V lost 1 base to trimming and J lost 5 bases, with 5 bases between them. Germline lookup yields CDR1 SGHDT and CDR2 YYEEEE. CDR3: CASSLSRDTQYF. The CDR3 DNA reads TGTGCCAGCAGCTTGAGTAGAGATACGCAGTATTTT. Together with reference TRBV5-6 and TRBJ2-3, the CDR3 gives the full variable domain: DAGVTQSPTHLIKTRGQQVTLRCSPKSGHDTVSWYQQALGQGPQFIFQYYEEEERQRGNFPDRFSGHQFPNYSSELNVNALLLGDSALYLCASSLSRDTQYFGPGTRLTVL.

The V and J genes are TRBV18 and TRBJ2-5; 7 nucleotides line up with TRBD1. The germline V gene has CDR1 KGHSH and CDR2 LQKENI. The CDR3 spans 15 residues. The ends lost 2 bases at V and 5 bases at J; junction bases unmatched: 8. The CDR3 bases are TGTGCCAGCTCACCATTGTCCAGGGGGTCGGAGACCCAGTACTTC. Protein sequence: CASSPLSRGSETQYF. The whole variable domain, remainder taken from reference TRBV18 and TRBJ2-5, is NAGVMQNPRHLVRRRGQEARLRCSPMKGHSHVYWYRQLPEEGLKFMVYLQKENIIDESGMPKERFSAEFPKEGPSILRIQQVVRGDSAAYFCASSPLSRGSETQYFGPGTRLLVL.

This sequence joins TRBV6-6 and TRBJ1-1; no firm D call. This CDR3 has 10 amino acids. V lost 6 bases and J 7 bases, leaving 6 bases between the germline ends. The germline gives CDR1 MNHNY, CDR2 SVGAGI (reference sequence). CDR3 DNA sequence: TGTGCCAGCAGCTACCTTGAAGCTTTCTTT. Amino acids: CASSYLEAFF.

The chain couples TRBV7-8 to TRBJ1-4; tentative D call: TRBD1 (5 bases). The V gene lost 6 bases and the J gene lost 0 bases, with 14 bases spanning the gap. Per germline, CDR1 SGHVS and CDR2 FQNEAQ. The length of the CDR3 is 16 residues. CDR3 loop: CASRGGAVATNEKLFF. Written as DNA, the CDR3 is TGTGCCAGCAGAGGCGGGGCAGTTGCAACTAATGAAAAACTGTTTTTT.

The J gene is TRBJ1-1, the V gene TRBV7-8; TRBD1 might be the D (6 bases). There are 14 residues in the CDR3. Germline CDR1 and CDR2: SGHVS and FQNEAQ. The V gene lost 1 base and the J gene lost 0 bases, with 6 bases spanning the gap. Here the CDR3 DNA reads TGTGCCAGCAGCTTAGGACAGGTGAACACTGAAGCTTTCTTT. Its protein is CASSLGQVNTEAFF.

V gene TRBV12-5 combines with J gene TRBJ2-1; 11 bases are a match to TRBD2. V trimming: 7 bases; J trimming: 4 bases; junction bases outside the gene matches: 21. CDR1 is LGHNT, CDR2 FRNRAP, per germline. This CDR3 region has 20 residues. The CDR3 nucleotides read TGTGCTAGTGCCCCCCTGGTGGTAGCGGGGGGGACACTGGAATACAATGAGCAGTTCTTC. Its translation: CASAPLVVAGGTLEYNEQFF.

V usage is TRBV6-5 and J usage is TRBJ1-4; 8 bases align to TRBD1. The germline V gene has CDR1 MNHEY and CDR2 SVGAGI. Trimming at V came to 3 bases and at J to 8 bases, leaving 8 bases not matched to a gene. This CDR3 contains 15 residues. For the CDR3, the DNA is TGTGCCAGCAGTTATTCGGACAGGGTAGCCGAAAAACTGTTTTTT. Protein sequence: CASSYSDRVAEKLFF.

This clone has only one observation. Here the CDR3 reads CASSFGGGSTGELFF. In DNA form, the CDR3 reads TGTGCCAGCAGCTTTGGGGGCGGGAGCACCGGGGAGCTGTTTTTT. The chain combines TRBV5-6 with TRBJ2-2, with D possibly being TRBD2 (7 bases). V was cut by 2 bases and J by 4 bases, with 12 bases left in between. This CDR3 comprises 15 residues. CDR1 is SGHDT, CDR2 YYEEEE, per germline.

The chain couples TRBV5-4 to TRBJ1-2; 8 bases are a match to TRBD1. CDR3 length equals 15 residues. V shed 4 bases and J 1 base; nucleotides not matched to a gene: 6. CDR1 and CDR2 (germline): SGHNT, YYREEE (reference sequence). In nucleotides, the CDR3 is TGTGCCAGCAGCCCGTATGGACAGGGTAACTATGGCTACACCTTC. Translated: CASSPYGQGNYGYTF.

This chain connects TRBV6-1 to TRBJ1-1; 7 nucleotides align to TRBD1. CDR1 is MNHNS and CDR2 is SASEGT in the germline V gene. The V segment lost 4 bases and the J segment 6 bases; nucleotides outside the gene matches: 11. This CDR3 spans 15 amino acids. The CDR3 region has the DNA TGTGCCAGCAGTGGAAACAGGGGCAGTCTAGCTGAAGCTTTCTTT. This encodes CASSGNRGSLAEAFF.

The CDR3 loop reads CASSDPPFGRGQQYF. CDR3 bases: TGTGCCAGCAGTGATCCCCCGTTTGGTAGGGGGCAGCAGTACTTC. V is TRBV2 and J is TRBJ2-7; 7 bases line up with TRBD1. The CDR3 is 15 residues long. The germline V gene has CDR1 SNHLY and CDR2 FYNNEI. V shed 3 bases, J shed 8 bases, and the junction held 13 bases outside the gene matches.

This rearrangement joins TRBV6-1 to TRBJ1-4; D is possibly TRBD1 (6 bases). Germline CDR1 MNHNS, CDR2 SASEGT. The V end lost 9 bases, the J end lost 4 bases, and 9 bases lay between the germline ends. The CDR3 has 12 amino acids. CDR3 coding DNA: TGTGCCAGTCGACAGGTTAATGAAAAACTGTTTTTT. Amino acids: CASRQVNEKLFF.

V usage is TRBV25-1 and J usage is TRBJ1-1; D ambiguous. The CDR3 consists of 12 residues. CDR1 is MGHDK and CDR2 is SYGVNS in the germline V gene. V lost 5 bases to trimming and J lost 1 base, with 5 bases between them. CDR3 DNA: TGTGCCAGCAGTCCGGGGAACACTGAAGCTTTCTTT. Amino acids: CASSPGNTEAFF. Based on the CDR3 plus reference TRBV25-1 and TRBJ1-1, the full variable domain is EADIYQTPRYLVIGTGKKITLECSQTMGHDKMYWYQQDPGMELHLIHYSYGVNSTEKGDLSSESTVSRIRTEHFPLTLESARPSHTSQYLCASSPGNTEAFFGQGTRLTVV.

V usage is TRBV10-2 and J usage is TRBJ1-1; no clear D. CDR1 and CDR2 from the germline V gene are WSHSY and SAAADI. Trimming removed 10 bases from V and 1 base from J, with 7 bases in between. This CDR3 contains 11 residues. This CDR3 is CATSGNTEAFF. CDR3 bases: TGCGCCACCTCGGGGAACACTGAAGCTTTCTTT.

The chain joins TRBV5-1 to TRBJ1-2; the match to TRBD1 covers 7 bases. Germline-derived CDR1 and CDR2 are SGHRS and YFSETQ. This CDR3 contains 15 residues. The V segment lost 4 bases and the J segment 1 base; nucleotides outside the gene matches: 7. This chain's CDR3 is CASSQPGQRNYGYTF. The DNA of the CDR3 is TGCGCCAGCAGCCAACCGGGACAGCGTAACTATGGCTACACCTTC.

The chain employs TRBV4-3 and TRBJ1-6; D gene ambiguous. Germline V lookup: CDR1 LGHNA, CDR2 YSLEER. There are 15 residues in the CDR3. V shed 0 bases and J shed 6 bases, with 9 bases lying between them. The CDR3 DNA sequence: TGCGCCAGCAGCCAAGACAGGCCTGGTAATTCACCCCTCCACTTT. Protein: CASSQDRPGNSPLHF.

The chain recombines TRBV14 with TRBJ2-7, with TRBD1 matching over 9 bases. V trimming: 4 bases; J trimming: 1 base; junction bases outside the gene matches: 5. Germline V lookup: CDR1 SGHDN, CDR2 FVKESK. The CDR3 sequence is 15 residues long. CDR3 sequence: CASSRGQGRSYEQYF. The CDR3 DNA sequence: TGTGCCAGCAGCCGAGGACAGGGGAGATCCTACGAGCAGTACTTC.

The chain couples TRBV5-1 to TRBJ2-1, with 10 bases aligning to TRBD2. Germline values: CDR1 SGHRS, CDR2 YFSETQ. The CDR3 has 15 amino acids. The V gene end was trimmed by 7 bases and the J gene end by 7 bases; junction bases not matched to a gene: 11. CDR3 coding DNA: TGCGCCAGCTCCCCCAGCGGGGGGGTTAGAAATGAGCAGTTCTTC. It translates to CASSPSGGVRNEQFF. The full variable domain, rest sourced from reference TRBV5-1 and TRBJ2-1, is KAGVTQTPRYLIKTRGQQVTLSCSPISGHRSVSWYQQTPGQGLQFLFEYFSETQRNKGNFPGRFSGRQFSNSRSEMNVSTLELGDSALYLCASSPSGGVRNEQFFGPGTRLTVL.

The V and J genes are TRBV28 and TRBJ2-3; D unclear. The CDR3 consists of 16 residues. Germline-derived CDR1 and CDR2 are MDHEN and SYDVKM. V lost 2 bases, J lost 5 bases, and 17 bases lay in between. The CDR3 region is CASSLPTTLGRDTQYF. The CDR3 coding sequence is TGTGCCAGCAGTTTACCAACGACCCTAGGAAGAGATACGCAGTATTTT.

The V gene is TRBV5-4, the J gene TRBJ2-2; D gene uncertain. Germline CDR1 reads SGHNT; CDR2 reads YYREEE (reference sequence). The CDR3 runs to 14 residues. V was clipped by 1 base and J by 2 bases, with 6 bases between them. The CDR3, as DNA: TGTGCCAGCAGCTTGATCCAAAACACCGGGGAGCTGTTTTTT. Protein product: CASSLIQNTGELFF. Complete variable domain (other parts from reference TRBV5-4 and TRBJ2-2): ETGVTQSPTHLIKTRGQQVTLRCSSQSGHNTVSWYQQALGQGPQFIFQYYREEENGRGNFPPRFSGLQFPNYSSELNVNALELDDSALYLCASSLIQNTGELFFGEGSRLTVL.

V usage is TRBV18 and J usage is TRBJ2-7; TRBD1 agrees at 11 bases. The germline V gene has CDR1 KGHSH and CDR2 LQKENI. This CDR3 spans 14 amino acids. Trimming removed 4 bases from V and 4 bases from J; junction bases left unmatched: 3. The CDR3 bases are TGTGCCAGCTCACAGGGACAGGGGGGGTACGAGCAGTACTTC. It yields the protein CASSQGQGGYEQYF.

The rearrangement joins TRBV4-3 to TRBJ1-5; a possible D gene is TRBD1 (5 bases). This CDR3 contains 15 residues. Trimming shortened V by 0 bases and J by 6 bases, and 12 bases separated the two germline ends. Per the germline V gene, CDR1 is LGHNA and CDR2 is YSLEER. The CDR3 loop reads CASSQDLGGGQPQHF. In DNA, the CDR3 is TGCGCCAGCAGCCAAGATCTGGGGGGTGGTCAGCCCCAGCATTTT.